The 22 T cell receptor beta chains given below trace back to one sample, sequenced in a study of identical twins. TCRdb reprocessed the 5' RACE reads via MiXCR and lists one record per CDR3 protein. Of hundreds of thousands of distinct CDR3 sequences listed, roughly an eighth are singletons. This same sample was also part of a study on yellow fever vaccine responses in identical twins.

Sequencing was carried out using PBMCs. All receptors derive from a young woman in good health.

Comments on this clonotype: At one end, the junction sequence differs from germline, possibly due to a read error. The CDR3 nucleotides are TGTACCAGCAGTTTTAGCGGCCAAGAGACCCAGTACTTC. Translation: CTSSFSGQETQYF. The chain joins TRBV12-3 or TRBV12-4 to TRBJ2-5; D might be TRBD2 (6 bases). This CDR3 is built from 13 residues.

Only a few counts were recorded for this clonotype. The rearrangement joins TRBV4-1 to TRBJ2-7; 7 bases line up with TRBD2. The germline V gene encodes CDR1 MGHRA and CDR2 YSYEKL. CDR3 length: 14 amino acids. V lost 5 bases and J lost 3; bases outside the gene matches: 7. In nucleotides, the CDR3 is TGCGCCAGCAGCAACCAGCGGGGAGTCTACGAGCAGTACTTC. Protein product: CASSNQRGVYEQYF.

The rearrangement uses TRBV29-1 and TRBJ2-1; TRBD1 or TRBD2 may be the D gene (5 bases each). The CDR3 extends over 14 amino acids. The V end was cut by 6 bases, the J end by 0 bases, with 12 bases between. Germline V gene lookup returns CDR1 SQVTM and CDR2 ANQGSEA. CDR3 nucleotide sequence: TGCAGCGTGGGGGTTGAACCCTCCTACAATGAGCAGTTCTTC. Amino acid sequence: CSVGVEPSYNEQFF.

This sequence joins TRBV4-2 and TRBJ2-1, with D possibly TRBD1 on 5 matching bases. This CDR3 contains 13 residues. V was shortened by 4 bases and J by 10 bases, with 14 bases between the two germline ends. Germline V gives CDR1 LGHNA, CDR2 YNFKEQ. CDR3 protein: CASSLDSPGEQFF. The CDR3 DNA reads as TGTGCCAGCAGCCTAGACTCTCCAGGGGAGCAGTTCTTC.

The table lists this clonotype with a few counts. V usage is TRBV3-1 and J usage is TRBJ2-5; perhaps TRBD1 as D (6 bases). Germline loops: CDR1 LGHDT, CDR2 YNNKEL (reference sequence). Trimming pared 1 base from V and 5 bases from J, leaving 11 bases between. The CDR3 is made up of 14 amino acids. CDR3 DNA sequence: TGTGCCAGCAGCCAAGTGGGGGCAATGGAGACCCAGTACTTC. It is translated as CASSQVGAMETQYF.

Ten or more counts support this clonotype. J is TRBJ2-3 and V is TRBV5-6; unclear D gene. Germline V gene data show CDR1 as SGHDT and CDR2 as YYEEEE. Between the trimmed V and J ends, which lost 3 bases and 3 bases, there was a span of 14 bases. The CDR3 extends over 15 amino acids. CDR3 sequence: CASSSPGPRTDTQYF. The CDR3 DNA reads TGTGCCAGCAGCTCGCCGGGCCCCCGAACAGATACGCAGTATTTT.

The chain is built from TRBV20-1 and TRBJ1-6; D remains unclear. Germline V gene lookup returns CDR1 DFQATT and CDR2 SNEGSKA (reference sequence). This CDR3 has 14 amino acids. V was cut by 0 bases and J by 12 bases, with 15 bases left in between. DNA of the CDR3: TGCAGTGCTAGAGATGGTCCTCTCGGAGGACCCCTCCACTTT. Translated: CSARDGPLGGPLHF.

The chain joins TRBV18 to TRBJ1-6; 7 positions agree with TRBD1. The CDR3 is 16 amino acids. V was pared by 5 bases and J by 6 bases, with 10 bases of the junction left unmatched. Looked up from germline, CDR1 is KGHSH and CDR2 is LQKENI. CDR3 bases: TGTGCCAGCTCATCCTCGGGGACAGCTGGTAATTCACCCCTCCACTTT. This translates into CASSSSGTAGNSPLHF.

In DNA form, the CDR3 reads TGTGCCAGCTCACTTTCGGACAGTCACAATGAGCAGTTCTTC. Translated, it gives CASSLSDSHNEQFF. V usage is TRBV18 and J usage is TRBJ2-1; TRBD1 might be the D (6 bases). The germline CDR1 and CDR2 sequences are KGHSH and LQKENI. Between the trimmed V and J ends, which lost 4 bases and 5 bases, there was a span of 12 bases. The CDR3 extends over 14 amino acids.

This clonotype was recorded at least ten times. The gene calls are TRBV27 and TRBJ2-7; TRBD2 agrees at 7 bases. The germline V gene encodes CDR1 MNHEY and CDR2 SMNVEV (reference sequence). The CDR3 is 13 amino acids. The V gene end was trimmed by 8 bases and the J gene end by 7 bases; junction bases not matched to a gene: 11. The CDR3 DNA is TGTGCCAGCGGGGCCGGGACGGGAGGAGAGCAGTACTTC. This encodes CASGAGTGGEQYF.

The chain couples TRBV29-1 to TRBJ2-7; 10 nucleotides match TRBD2. The CDR3 has 13 amino acids. Trimming at V came to 7 bases and at J to 3 bases, leaving 6 bases not matched to a gene. Germline loops: CDR1 SQVTM, CDR2 ANQGSEA. CDR3 in amino acids: CSATSGVYYEQYF. The CDR3 nucleotides read TGCAGCGCAACTAGCGGGGTATACTACGAGCAGTACTTC.

Only a few counts were recorded for this clonotype. This chain connects TRBV3-1 to TRBJ1-1; 8 nucleotides agree with TRBD1. This CDR3 comprises 15 residues. V lost 5 bases and J lost 1; bases outside the gene matches: 6. Germline CDR1 reads LGHDT; CDR2 reads YNNKEL (reference sequence). The DNA of the CDR3 is TGTGCCAGCAGCATACGGGACAGGACGAACACTGAAGCTTTCTTT. This codes for CASSIRDRTNTEAFF. Variable domain in full (rest from reference TRBV3-1 and TRBJ1-1): DTAVSQTPKYLVTQMGNDKSIKCEQNLGHDTMYWYKQDSKKFLKIMFSYNNKELIINETVPNRFSPKSPDKAHLNLHINSLELGDSAVYFCASSIRDRTNTEAFFGQGTRLTVV.

This rearrangement joins TRBV7-2 to TRBJ2-7; D may be TRBD1 (6 bases). Trimming took 3 bases from V and 0 from J, leaving 9 bases between them. This CDR3 region has 14 residues. Germline CDR1 and CDR2: SGHTA and FQGNSA. The DNA for the CDR3 is TGTGCCAGCAGCTTTACCAGGGGCTCCTACGAGCAGTACTTC. It codes for CASSFTRGSYEQYF.

This clonotype showed up just once. This rearrangement joins TRBV19 to TRBJ2-7; TRBD2 aligns across 9 bases. CDR1 is LNHDA and CDR2 is SQIVND in the germline V gene (reference sequence). The CDR3 consists of 15 residues. Unmatched junction bases numbered 8, after V lost 5 bases and J lost 3 bases. DNA of the CDR3: TGTGCCAGTAGTTTGGTAGCGGGAGTAGGCTACGAGCAGTACTTC. As protein: CASSLVAGVGYEQYF.

This clonotype has a handful of counts. The chain has TRBV2 and TRBJ2-7; D is undetermined. The CDR3 is 11 residues long. The germline V and J ends were trimmed by 7 bases and 2 bases, with 6 bases remaining between them. In germline, CDR1 is SNHLY, CDR2 FYNNEI. In nucleotides, the CDR3 is TGTGCCAGCACGTCTACCTACGAGCAGTACTTC. It yields the protein CASTSTYEQYF.

This clonotype was detected a few times. The V gene is TRBV7-8, the J gene TRBJ2-1; D is possibly TRBD1 or TRBD2 (5 bases each). CDR1 SGHVS and CDR2 FQNEAQ come from the germline V gene. This CDR3 comprises 14 residues. V gave up 5 bases and J gave up 9 bases, with 17 bases separating them. The CDR3 sequence is CASSPRPGAGEQFF. The CDR3 nucleotides are TGTGCCAGCAGCCCTCGTCCTGGGGCGGGTGAGCAGTTCTTC.

CDR3 coding DNA: TGTGCCAGCAGCTTAAGGGGGGACAGGGAGAACACTGAAGCTTTCTTT. Its translation is CASSLRGDRENTEAFF. The chain carries TRBV7-9 and TRBJ1-1, with 9 bases matching TRBD1. CDR1 and CDR2 (germline): SEHNR, FQNEAQ (reference sequence). The length of the CDR3 is 16 residues. The junction had 5 bases not matched to a gene; V was cut back by 2 bases and J by 1 base.

This clonotype was detected only a few times. The genes are TRBV12-3 or TRBV12-4 and TRBJ2-1, with 10 positions matching TRBD2. J was trimmed by 2 bases and V by 6 bases; bases with no gene match: 4. The CDR3 spans 15 residues. CDR3 sequence reads: CASRQTSGPYNEQFF. For the CDR3, the DNA is TGTGCCAGCAGGCAGACTAGCGGGCCCTACAATGAGCAGTTCTTC.

Of note for this clonotype: One junction end does not reproduce the germline sequence, and a read error may be involved. The rearrangement joins TRBV20-1 to TRBJ2-3, with 13 bases lining up with TRBD2. The germline gives CDR1 DFQATT, CDR2 SNEGSKA (reference sequence). The CDR3 has 15 amino acids. CDR3 loop: CSAREWTSGSDTQYF. As DNA, the CDR3 is TGCAGTGCTCGAGAGTGGACTAGCGGGAGTGATACGCAGTATTTT.

The chain joins TRBV19 to TRBJ1-1, with 9 bases matching TRBD1. V shed 6 bases and J 0 bases; nucleotides not matched to a gene: 8. Germline values: CDR1 LNHDA, CDR2 SQIVND (reference sequence). The CDR3 contains 16 residues. CDR3 nucleotide sequence: TGTGCCAGTAGAACCGGGACAGGGAGCGTGAACACTGAAGCTTTCTTT. Amino acid sequence: CASRTGTGSVNTEAFF.

The chain links TRBV5-1 to TRBJ1-6, with D possibly TRBD1 on 5 matching bases. Germline V gene sequence: CDR1 SGHRS, CDR2 YFSETQ. The CDR3 length is 14 residues. The ends were cut back, 0 bases at V and 9 bases at J, with 10 bases in the middle. The CDR3 reads CASSLGQQISPLHF. DNA for the CDR3: TGCGCCAGCAGCTTGGGACAGCAGATTTCACCCCTCCACTTT.

This clonotype has more than one count but fewer than ten. The chain links TRBV7-2 to TRBJ1-5; D not resolved. The V end was cut by 5 bases, the J end by 7 bases, with 15 bases between. The CDR3 runs 14 residues. Germline V gene sequence: CDR1 SGHTA, CDR2 FQGNSA. The chain's CDR3 is CASSQRADGQPQHF. For the CDR3, the DNA is TGTGCCAGCAGCCAAAGGGCGGACGGGCAGCCCCAGCATTTT.